Each of the 25 T cell receptor beta chains below was sequenced from the same sample in a study of Tregs in tolerant kidney transplant recipients. Related graft donors supplied nonmyeloablative bone marrow transplants, and mixed chimerism was transient. Assay: immunoSEQ multiplex PCR; the TCRdb copy retains only in-frame clones and omits some. Counted here are about 81,000 clones, more than 85% occurring once; the ten biggest clones make up roughly 1.4%. The sample in question was CD4+ T cells from blood (PBMCs), obtained 24 months after the transplant. The receptors stem from a human patient who received a combined kidney and bone marrow transplant. Certain T cells may be donor cells from the graft.

The V call is TRBV7-3, the J call TRBJ2-2; D not resolved. Germline V gene lookup returns CDR1 SGHTA and CDR2 FQGTGA. Trimming cost V 2 bases and J 1 base, with 5 bases left between them. The CDR3 is made up of 14 amino acids. CDR3: CASSLLENTGELFF. The CDR3 DNA is TGTGCCAGCAGCTTACTAGAGAACACCGGGGAGCTGTTTTTT.

The V call is TRBV2, the J call TRBJ1-3; D is perhaps TRBD1 (6 bases). V lost 3 bases to trimming and J lost 4 bases, with 19 bases between them. The CDR3 extends over 17 amino acids. The germline CDR1 and CDR2 sequences are SNHLY and FYNNEI. The CDR3 protein is CASSDLSQGYQGNTIYF. The DNA for the CDR3 is TGTGCCAGCAGTGATCTTTCACAGGGATACCAAGGAAACACCATATATTTT.

This chain connects TRBV30 to TRBJ2-7; TRBD2 is a possible D gene (6 bases). Trimming stripped 0 bases from V and 6 bases from J, with 12 bases between. CDR3 length: 13 amino acids. Germline V lookup: CDR1 GTSNPN, CDR2 SVGIG (reference sequence). The DNA for the CDR3 is TGTGCCTGGAGTGTACAGGAGGGGTTCGAGCAGTACTTC. This gives the protein CAWSVQEGFEQYF.

The chain recombines TRBV4-2 with TRBJ2-1, with TRBD2 matching over 13 bases. The CDR3 extends over 16 amino acids. Germline V gene sequence: CDR1 LGHNA, CDR2 YNFKEQ. J lost 8 bases, V lost 4 bases, and 8 bases had no gene match. The CDR3 DNA follows: TGTGCCAGCAGCCCCAGACTAGCGGGAGGCCCCCATGAGCAGTTCTTC. The encoded protein is CASSPRLAGGPHEQFF.

The J gene is TRBJ2-5, the V gene TRBV29-1, with D tentatively TRBD2 (5 bases). The germline V and J ends were trimmed by 7 bases and 0 bases, with 12 bases remaining between them. This CDR3 region has 13 residues. CDR1 is SQVTM, CDR2 ANQGSEA, per germline. Here the CDR3 reads CSGRSGYQETQYF. The CDR3 bases are TGCAGCGGCCGTTCGGGGTACCAAGAGACCCAGTACTTC.

The rearrangement links TRBV29-1 to TRBJ2-7; 8 nucleotides line up with TRBD2. The CDR3 totals 12 residues. J gave up 6 bases and V 5 bases, and 6 bases lay outside the gene matches. CDR1 is SQVTM, CDR2 ANQGSEA, per germline. The CDR3 is CSVSGTRVEQYF. As DNA, the CDR3 is TGCAGCGTTTCCGGGACTAGGGTCGAGCAGTACTTC.

The CDR3 DNA sequence: TGCGCCAGCAGCACGGAGGTCCCAGATACGCAGTATTTT. Protein product: CASSTEVPDTQYF. V usage is TRBV5-1 and J usage is TRBJ2-3; TRBD2 is a possible D gene (5 bases). This CDR3 has 13 amino acids. Germline V lookup: CDR1 SGHRS, CDR2 YFSETQ. Trimming removed 4 bases from V and 4 bases from J, with 10 bases in between.

This clone was recorded a few times. The chain carries TRBV19 and TRBJ1-4, with 9 bases fitting TRBD1. The germline CDR1 and CDR2 sequences are LNHDA and SQIVND (reference sequence). The CDR3 runs 15 residues. Trimming took 6 bases from V and 4 from J; bases not matched to a gene: 6. The CDR3 reads CASSPGTGRNEKLFF. CDR3 nucleotide sequence: TGTGCCAGTAGCCCCGGGACAGGGCGTAATGAAAAACTGTTTTTT. The whole variable domain, filled in from reference TRBV19 and TRBJ1-4, reads DGGITQSPKYLFRKEGQNVTLSCEQNLNHDAMYWYRQDPGQGLRLIYYSQIVNDFQKGDIAEGYSVSREKKESFPLTVTSAQKNPTAFYLCASSPGTGRNEKLFFGSGTQLSVL.

The chain employs TRBV5-8 and TRBJ1-3; D ambiguous. CDR1 is SGHTS and CDR2 is YDEGEE in the germline V gene. V shed 9 bases and J shed 0 bases, with 16 bases lying between them. CDR3 length: 15 residues. The CDR3 DNA sequence: TGTGCCATCATGGGAGGTGGCTACTCTGGAAACACCATATATTTT. Protein product: CAIMGGGYSGNTIYF.

CDR3 loop: CASSFGQYYEQYF. Written as DNA, the CDR3 is TGTGCCAGCAGCTTTGGACAGTACTACGAGCAGTACTTC. The chain is built from TRBV7-6 and TRBJ2-7, with D tentatively TRBD1 (6 bases). The CDR3 is made up of 13 amino acids. Germline-derived CDR1 and CDR2 are SGHVS and FNYEAQ. V lost 3 bases and J 3 bases, leaving 9 bases between the germline ends.

The chain uses TRBV4-1 and TRBJ2-6, with a tentative D call TRBD1 (5 bases). Germline CDR1 is MGHRA and CDR2 is YSYEKL. Trimming pared 3 bases from V and 0 bases from J, leaving 9 bases between. The CDR3 sequence is 16 residues long. The CDR3 sequence: CASSHRASSGANVLTF. In nucleotides, the CDR3 is TGCGCCAGCAGCCACAGGGCGAGCTCTGGGGCCAACGTCCTGACTTTC.

The chain carries TRBV6-1 and TRBJ2-3; 7 bases are shared with TRBD2. CDR1 and CDR2 from the germline V gene are MNHNS and SASEGT. Trimming cost V 4 bases and J 8 bases; bases outside gene matches: 15. The CDR3 sequence is 16 residues long. The CDR3 DNA is TGTGCCAGCAGTGCGCTAGCGGACCCGCCCGGGGGTACGCAGTATTTT. Protein product: CASSALADPPGGTQYF.

The gene calls are TRBV7-3 and TRBJ1-1; D remains unclear. Trimming left V 1 base short and J 1 base short, with 13 bases between. Per germline, CDR1 SGHTA and CDR2 FQGTGA. The CDR3 contains 16 residues. This CDR3 reads CASSLNYGVGNTEAFF. The CDR3 DNA follows: TGTGCCAGCAGCTTAAATTACGGTGTCGGGAACACTGAAGCTTTCTTT.

The rearrangement uses TRBV15 and TRBJ2-7; 8 nucleotides match TRBD1. The V and J ends lost 6 bases and 3 bases, in that order; junction bases with no gene match: 4. This CDR3 region has 13 residues. CDR1 and CDR2 from the germline V gene are LNHNV and YYDKDF (reference sequence). In nucleotides, the CDR3 is TGTGCCACCAGATCCGGACAGGGCTACGAGCAGTACTTC. Its translation is CATRSGQGYEQYF.

The rearrangement joins TRBV11-3 to TRBJ2-3; 9 positions agree with TRBD1. Germline V gene sequence: CDR1 SGHNT, CDR2 YENEEA. This CDR3 comprises 14 residues. Trimming took 5 bases from V and 3 from J; bases not matched to a gene: 3. For the CDR3, the DNA is TGTGCCAGCAGCCCGGGACAGGGAACAGATACGCAGTATTTT. It encodes CASSPGQGTDTQYF.

The genes are TRBV28 and TRBJ2-2; the D is unclear. The CDR3 sequence is 16 residues long. Germline CDR1 and CDR2: MDHEN and SYDVKM. The V end was cut by 8 bases, the J end by 5 bases, with 21 bases between. The CDR3 sequence is CASDSYSGRMTGELFF. CDR3 coding DNA: TGTGCCAGCGACTCCTATTCCGGTCGAATGACCGGGGAGCTGTTTTTT.

The chain is built from TRBV5-1 and TRBJ2-6, with D tentatively TRBD2 (5 bases). The CDR3 has 17 amino acids. Germline loops: CDR1 SGHRS, CDR2 YFSETQ. The V and J ends lost 5 bases and 0 bases respectively, with 15 bases between them. The CDR3 sequence is CASSREGYPSGANVLTF. Written as DNA, the CDR3 is TGCGCCAGCAGTAGAGAGGGCTACCCCTCTGGGGCCAACGTCCTGACTTTC.

CDR3 residues: CASSVVDFSYNEQFF. DNA of the CDR3: TGTGCCAGCAGCGTAGTGGACTTCTCCTACAATGAGCAGTTCTTC. V gene TRBV9 combines with J gene TRBJ2-1, with D tentatively TRBD2 (5 bases). The CDR3 covers 15 residues. V was cut by 0 bases and J by 0 bases, with 7 bases left in between. CDR1 and CDR2 (germline): SGDLS, YYNGEE.

A few counts support this clone. The J gene is TRBJ2-2, the V gene TRBV9, with 9 bases fitting TRBD1. The ends lost 3 bases at V and 6 bases at J; junction bases unmatched: 3. CDR3 length: 14 residues. From germline, CDR1 is SGDLS and CDR2 YYNGEE. The CDR3 DNA follows: TGTGCCAGCAGCGCTCGGACAGGGGCCGGGGAGCTGTTTTTT. Amino acids: CASSARTGAGELFF.

For this clone: Germline and junction disagree at one end, which may indicate a read error. This chain links TRBV10-3 with TRBJ1-5, with 9 bases aligning to TRBD1. From germline, CDR1 is ENHRY and CDR2 SYGVKD. CDR3 length: 13 amino acids. The CDR3 DNA reads as TGTGCCATCAGTGAGGGACAGGGGAGCCATAGTAATTTT. The encoded protein is CAISEGQGSHSNF.

This clone came up once. V and J are TRBV5-4 and TRBJ2-7; TRBD1 matches at 10 bases. Looked up from germline, CDR1 is SGHNT and CDR2 is YYREEE (reference sequence). After removal of 4 bases from V and 2 bases from J, the junction contained 3 bases not matched to a gene. The CDR3 spans 14 residues. DNA for the CDR3: TGTGCCAGCAGCCCCGGGACAGGGGCCTACGAGCAGTACTTC. Its protein product is CASSPGTGAYEQYF.

The chain combines TRBV27 with TRBJ2-1, with 15 bases lining up with TRBD2. The V gene end was trimmed by 4 bases and the J gene end by 2 bases; junction bases not matched to a gene: 9. Per germline, CDR1 MNHEY and CDR2 SMNVEV (reference sequence). The CDR3 is made up of 19 amino acids. CDR3 nucleotides: TGTGCCAGCAGTTCCGGACTAGCGGGAGGGCTCATCGCCTACAATGAGCAGTTCTTC. Translated, it gives CASSSGLAGGLIAYNEQFF.

The chain has TRBV20-1 and TRBJ2-5; no firm D call. From germline, CDR1 is DFQATT and CDR2 SNEGSKA (reference sequence). The V end was cut by 5 bases, the J end by 2 bases, with 6 bases between. This CDR3 contains 11 residues. The CDR3: CSAAQQETQYF. The CDR3 DNA is TGCAGTGCTGCCCAGCAAGAGACCCAGTACTTC.

This chain links TRBV30 with TRBJ2-2, with TRBD1 matching 8 bases. The CDR3 is 20 amino acids. V lost 3 bases, J lost 1 base, and 19 bases stayed unmatched. Germline assignment: CDR1 GTSNPN and CDR2 SVGIG (reference sequence). The CDR3 DNA sequence: TGTGCCTGGAGGGACAGGGTGAGGACTGAGGGGGTTGAGAACACCGGGGAGCTGTTTTTT. Translation gives CAWRDRVRTEGVENTGELFF.

The V call is TRBV2, the J call TRBJ1-2; 9 bases are a match to TRBD1. Germline values: CDR1 SNHLY, CDR2 FYNNEI. The length of the CDR3 is 15 residues. Losses at the gene ends were 6 bases for V and 4 bases for J; bases not matched to a gene: 9. CDR3 protein: CASSAGTGLSYGYTF. The CDR3, as DNA: TGTGCCAGCAGCGCCGGGACAGGGCTAAGCTATGGCTACACCTTC. Based on the CDR3 plus reference TRBV2 and TRBJ1-2, the full variable domain is EPEVTQTPSHQVTQMGQEVILRCVPISNHLYFYWYRQILGQKVEFLVSFYNNEISEKSEIFDDQFSVERPDGSNFTLKIRSTKLEDSAMYFCASSAGTGLSYGYTFGSGTRLTVV.